These 2 T cell receptor beta chains share one sample of origin, sequenced in a study of blood T cells in healthy people across ages. The second PCR ran about 6 to 11 cycles with a sample-barcoded 5' primer and J-beta primers. One entry per CDR3 protein results from TCRdb running MiXCR on the 5' RACE reads. The data show some 780,000 distinct CDR3 sequences, about 56% seen once. Material for sequencing was blood. Receptors were obtained from a man aged 35 to 55 in good health.

This clonotype has just a few counts. The V gene is TRBV9, the J gene TRBJ2-7, with D possibly being TRBD1 or TRBD2 (6 bases each). The CDR3 is 15 residues long. The V gene lost 5 bases and the J gene lost 4 bases, with 19 bases spanning the gap. Germline assignment: CDR1 SGDLS and CDR2 YYNGEE. CDR3 region: CASSGGSGAGYEQYF. CDR3 DNA sequence: TGTGCCAGCAGTGGTGGGTCGGGGGCGGGGTACGAGCAGTACTTC.

This clonotype has just a few counts. The rearrangement uses TRBV29-1 and TRBJ2-7; TRBD1 aligns across 9 bases. The CDR3 covers 12 residues. V lost 5 bases to trimming and J lost 3 bases; unmatched junction nucleotides: 2. Germline V lookup: CDR1 SQVTM, CDR2 ANQGSEA. The CDR3 reads CSVPGQGYEQYF. CDR3 DNA: TGCAGCGTTCCGGGACAGGGCTACGAGCAGTACTTC.